This T cell receptor (beta chain) was sequenced during a study of shared T cell receptors in the human thymus. Only in-frame clones appear in the TCRdb table, and some are missing; sequencing was by immunoSEQ multiplex PCR. The data contain some 640,000 clones, approximately 89% of them singletons. This CDR3 is built from 14 residues. Trimming removed 6 bases from V and 1 base from J, with 12 bases in between. Germline-derived CDR1 and CDR2 are SGHDT and YYEEEE. These data also formed part of another study, on human thymus T cells. From that study: Healthy Finnish infants having corrective surgery for congenital heart defects served as donors. From resections taken during corrective heart surgery, the thymus tissue was obtained. Among unrelated individuals, related research reported thymic repertoires that overlapped highly.

The rearrangement uses TRBV5-6 and TRBJ2-3, with unresolved D. The receptor was derived from a boy under three years old with a congenital heart defect. The sequencing sample was made of thymocytes. In DNA, the CDR3 is TGTGCCAGCACCTCAGGTCCAGGCACAGATACGCAGTATTTT. This translates into CASTSGPGTDTQYF.